This T cell receptor (beta chain) was documented in a study of CD8 T cells in ankylosing spondylitis. Trimming removed 0 bases at V and 6 bases at J, with 9 bases between. Per the germline V gene, CDR1 is SGHAT and CDR2 is FQNNGV. This CDR3 has 13 amino acids. Findings and limits, study-wide: The study looked at matched synovial fluid samples from ankylosing spondylitis patients. Disease-linked clones were reported to be significantly enriched there.

TCRdb fed the 5' RACE reads into MiXCR, producing one record per CDR3 protein. Among some 250,000 distinct CDR3 sequences listed, about 11% were seen once. As concerns this clonotype: The target antigen is unknown.

Sequencing used blood, either unsorted or a sorted T cell fraction (not recorded which). The sequence derives from a male donor with ankylosing spondylitis or in good health (not recorded which). The chain couples TRBV11-2 to TRBJ2-7, with D hard to call. The CDR3 spells CASSLDRSPEQYF. Here the CDR3 DNA reads TGTGCCAGCAGCTTAGATAGGTCACCCGAGCAGTACTTC.